This T cell receptor (beta chain) was obtained from a study of a mutant IDH1 vaccine in newly diagnosed glioma. About the study: Mean patient age was about 40 years; around 60% were male and around 38% female. The therapy given earlier, which was standard therapy, consisted of radiotherapy, temozolomide, or both, and most of the patients received both.

The CDR3 runs to 13 residues. CDR1 is SNHLY, CDR2 FYNNEI, per germline. The ends were cut back, 10 bases at V and 7 bases at J, with 19 bases in the middle. The data were produced by immunoSEQ multiplex PCR, yet TCRdb's version contains in-frame clones alone and is incomplete. Altogether around 87,000 clones are present, approximately 83% being singletons, with the ten largest covering approximately 7%. The time point here: baseline, week 1 (first vaccination visit). Treatment reported: pre-vaccination baseline after standard-of-care therapy. The chain couples TRBV2 to TRBJ1-1; D remains ambiguous. This material consisted of PBMCs, taken from a glioma patient treated with radiotherapy, temozolomide or both. This receptor was taken from a woman aged 45-59 years with glioma. The CDR3 coding sequence is TGTGCCACCCGACAAGCCATGGACGGTGAAGCTTTCTTT. It codes for CATRQAMDGEAFF.